One sample yielded the 4 T cell receptor beta chains listed below, sequenced in a study of T cell responses to AZD1222 COVID-19 vaccine. The protocol was immunoSEQ multiplex PCR, while the TCRdb copy is restricted to in-frame clones and leaves out a portion. The sample lists about 94,000 clones, around nine tenths occurring once. Sequences were derived from peripheral blood, sampled on day 0 of AZD1222 vaccination. Source of these receptors: an adult in good health.

The rearrangement joins TRBV4-3 to TRBJ1-2, with D unclear. This CDR3 has 14 residues. V lost 0 bases and J 2 bases, leaving 7 bases between the germline ends. The germline CDR1 and CDR2 sequences are LGHNA and YSLEER. The CDR3 sequence: CASSQDYGNYGYTF. The CDR3 region has the DNA TGCGCCAGCAGCCAAGATTACGGAAACTATGGCTACACCTTC.

The V gene is TRBV11-2, the J gene TRBJ1-2; a weak D match, TRBD1 (5 bases). The germline V and J ends were trimmed by 5 bases and 6 bases, with 16 bases remaining between them. The CDR3 runs 14 residues. In germline, CDR1 is SGHAT, CDR2 FQNNGV. CDR3 amino acids: CASSPPRTFNGYTF. CDR3 in DNA: TGTGCCAGCAGCCCCCCAAGGACATTTAATGGCTACACCTTC.

This clone showed up just a few times. The chain combines TRBV3-1 (or the pseudogene TRBV3-2) with TRBJ1-1; TRBD1 matches at 9 bases. CDR1 is LGHDT, CDR2 YNNKEL, per germline (reference sequence). V was clipped by 0 bases and J by 10 bases; unmatched bases: 12. The length of the CDR3 is 16 residues. CDR3 residues: CASSQDLVSGQGPAFF. The DNA of the CDR3 is TGTGCCAGCAGCCAAGATCTTGTTTCGGGACAGGGACCAGCTTTCTTT.

Here the CDR3 reads CASTEGRGFRAQHF. In DNA, the CDR3 is TGTGCCAGCACCGAGGGACGGGGGTTTAGGGCCCAGCATTTT. V usage is TRBV6-5 and J usage is TRBJ1-5; maybe TRBD1 (5 bases). V lost 7 bases and J lost 11, with 21 bases in between. Per the germline V gene, CDR1 is MNHEY and CDR2 is SVGAGI. This CDR3 contains 14 residues.